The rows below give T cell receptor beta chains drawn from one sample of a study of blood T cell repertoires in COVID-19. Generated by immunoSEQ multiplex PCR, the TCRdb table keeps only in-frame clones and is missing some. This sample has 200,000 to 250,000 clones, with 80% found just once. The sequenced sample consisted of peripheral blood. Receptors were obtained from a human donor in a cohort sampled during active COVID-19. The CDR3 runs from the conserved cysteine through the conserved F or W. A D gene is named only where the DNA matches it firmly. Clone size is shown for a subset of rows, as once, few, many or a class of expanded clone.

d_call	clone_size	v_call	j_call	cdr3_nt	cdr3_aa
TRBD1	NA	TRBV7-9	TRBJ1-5	TGTGCCAGCAGCCGGGACAGGGGGGGTAATCAGCCCCAGCATTTT	CASSRDRGGNQPQHF
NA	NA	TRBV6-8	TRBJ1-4	TGTGCCAGCAGGATTGGTACTTTAAATGAAAAACTGTTTTTT	CASRIGTLNEKLFF
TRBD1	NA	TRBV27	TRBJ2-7	TGTGCCAGCAGGGTGACAGGGCAGGTCGAGCAGTACTTC	CASRVTGQVEQYF
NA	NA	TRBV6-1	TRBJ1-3	TGTGCCAGCAGTGATGGGACAGGAAACACCATATATTTT	CASSDGTGNTIYF
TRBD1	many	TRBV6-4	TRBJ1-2	TGTGCCAGCAGGGCACGCGGGACAGGGGGATATGGCTACACCTTC	CASRARGTGGYGYTF
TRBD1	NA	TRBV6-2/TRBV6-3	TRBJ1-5	TGTGCCAGCAGTTGGGGGACAGGGTTCAATCAGCCCCAGCATTTT	CASSWGTGFNQPQHF
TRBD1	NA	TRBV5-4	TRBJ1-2	TGTGCCAGCAGCTTGACAGGGGGCGCTTGGGGCTACACCTTC	CASSLTGGAWGYTF
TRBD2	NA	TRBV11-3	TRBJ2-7	TGTGCCAGCAGCCTCACCGGGACTAAGGGAGAGCAGTACTTC	CASSLTGTKGEQYF
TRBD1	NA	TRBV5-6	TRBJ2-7	TGTGCCAGCAGCTCGAGACAGGGAATCTCCTACGAGCAGTACTTC	CASSSRQGISYEQYF
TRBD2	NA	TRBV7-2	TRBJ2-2	TGTGCCAGCAGCTTAGAACTAGCGGGAGTCGGGGAGCTGTTTTTT	CASSLELAGVGELFF
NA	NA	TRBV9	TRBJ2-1	TGTGCCAGCAGCGTCCCCACAGGGTTAACCAATGAGCAGTTCTTC	CASSVPTGLTNEQFF
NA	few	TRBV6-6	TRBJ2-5	TGTGCCAGCAGTCGAGCCTCGGGGGAGACCCAGTACTTC	CASSRASGETQYF
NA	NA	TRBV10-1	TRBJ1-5	TGCGCCAGCAGCTACAATCAGCCCCAGCATTTT	CASSYNQPQHF
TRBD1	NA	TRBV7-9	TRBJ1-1	TGTGCCAGCAGCCCGCGACTCCGGGACAGGGGGCTCACTGAAGCTTTCTTT	CASSPRLRDRGLTEAFF
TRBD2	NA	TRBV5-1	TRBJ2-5	TGCGCCAGCAGCTTGAGCGGGGGATCGCAAGAGACCCAGTACTTC	CASSLSGGSQETQYF
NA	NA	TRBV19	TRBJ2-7	TGTGCCAGTAGTATAAACGCAGGCTACGAGCAGTACTTC	CASSINAGYEQYF
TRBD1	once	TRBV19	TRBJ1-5	TGTGCCAGTAGAAATGGACAGGGAGGGAATCAGCCCCAGCATTTT	CASRNGQGGNQPQHF
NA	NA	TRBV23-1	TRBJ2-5	TGCGCCAGCAGTCAAGGCCTTAGCCGGAGCCAAGAGACCCAGTACTTC	CASSQGLSRSQETQYF
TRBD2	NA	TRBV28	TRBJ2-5	TGTGCCAGCAGTGGAGGCGGAGCGGGGAAACAAGAGACCCAGTACTTC	CASSGGGAGKQETQYF
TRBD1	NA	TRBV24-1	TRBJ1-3	TGTGCCACCAGTGACCCTCGGACAGGGGGAGGAAACACCATATATTTT	CATSDPRTGGGNTIYF
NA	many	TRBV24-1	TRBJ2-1	TGTGCCACCAGTGGCCCCGGGACAGAGCAGTTCTTC	CATSGPGTEQFF
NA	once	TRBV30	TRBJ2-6	TGTGCCTGGAGTGTATATATAGTTGGGGCCAACGTCCTGACTTTC	CAWSVYIVGANVLTF
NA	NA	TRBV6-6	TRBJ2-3	TGTGCCAGCACCCAGACTGGGAGCACAGATACGCAGTATTTT	CASTQTGSTDTQYF
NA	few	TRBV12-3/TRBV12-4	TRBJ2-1	TGTGCCAGCAGTATCACTAGCTGGAATGAGCAGTTCTTC	CASSITSWNEQFF
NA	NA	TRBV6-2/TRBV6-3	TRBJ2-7	TGTGCCAGCAGTTACCCGGCCTACGAGCAGTACTTC	CASSYPAYEQYF
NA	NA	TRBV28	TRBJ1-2	TGTGCCAGCAGTCCCCACAGGGTCTATGGCTACACCTTC	CASSPHRVYGYTF
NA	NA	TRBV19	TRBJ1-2	TGTGCCAGTACCCGGACAGCCTCACGCTTGTATAACTATGGCTACACCTTC	CASTRTASRLYNYGYTF
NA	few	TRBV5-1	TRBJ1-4	TGCGCCAGCAGCTTGGTAGGGGAAAAGGATGAAAAACTGTTTTTT	CASSLVGEKDEKLFF
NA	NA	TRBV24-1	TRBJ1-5	TGTGCCACCAGTGATCCGGGAGCGGTTCAGCCCCAGCATTTT	CATSDPGAVQPQHF
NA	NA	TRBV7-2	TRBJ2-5	TGTGCCAGTGCTTTCGGAGCGGGTCAAGAGACCCAGTACTTC	CASAFGAGQETQYF
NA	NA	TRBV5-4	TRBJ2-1	TGTGCCAGCAGCTTGGGCCTCGGGGGACAGATTTACAATGAGCAGTTCTTC	CASSLGLGGQIYNEQFF
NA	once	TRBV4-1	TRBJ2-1	TGCGCCAGCAGCCAAACAGTCTTGGGTGAGCAGTTCTTC	CASSQTVLGEQFF
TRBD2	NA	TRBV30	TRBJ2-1	TGTGCCTGGAGTTTGGGGACTAGAATTTACAATGAGCAGTTCTTC	CAWSLGTRIYNEQFF
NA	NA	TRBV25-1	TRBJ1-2	TGTGCCAGCAGTGCCAATCAGGGGCTGCAGGGCTACACCTTC	CASSANQGLQGYTF
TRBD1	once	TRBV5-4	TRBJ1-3	TGTGCCAGCAGCTTTGGATTGGTTACAGGGGGCTCTGGAAACACCATATATTTT	CASSFGLVTGGSGNTIYF
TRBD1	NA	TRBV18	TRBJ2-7	TGTGCCAGCTCACCACCGAGTATTAGCAGGGGGCATGAGCAGTACTTC	CASSPPSISRGHEQYF
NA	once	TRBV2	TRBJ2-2	TGTGCCAGCAGTCCCTGGGGTGCGGGCCGGGGTACCGGGGAGCTGTTTTTT	CASSPWGAGRGTGELFF
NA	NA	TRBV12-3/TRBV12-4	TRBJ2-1	TGTGCCAGCACCCCAGATTCGAATGAGCAGTTCTTC	CASTPDSNEQFF
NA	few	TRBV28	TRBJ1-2	TGTGCCAGCGAGTTCCGAGACAGGTTTTATGGCTACACCTTC	CASEFRDRFYGYTF